Below, 16 T cell receptor beta chains from the same sample are listed, as sequenced in a study of shared clonotypes between healthy human individuals. Generated by immunoSEQ multiplex PCR, the TCRdb table keeps only in-frame clones and is missing some. Of some 1 million clones in the sample, about 80% are singletons; the top ten hold about 1.5%. The sequenced material came from memory CD4+ T cells sorted from blood. Subset here: CD45RA-negative fraction. These receptors all come from a man in his late teens or twenties in good health.

The chain links TRBV27 to TRBJ2-7, with 9 positions matching TRBD1. The CDR3 runs 15 residues. Losses at the gene ends were 2 bases for V and 2 bases for J; bases not matched to a gene: 4. Looked up from germline, CDR1 is MNHEY and CDR2 is SMNVEV (reference sequence). The CDR3: CASSLKWDRAYEQYF. DNA of the CDR3: TGTGCCAGCAGTTTAAAATGGGACAGGGCCTACGAGCAGTACTTC.

This chain links TRBV6-4 with TRBJ2-3; 10 bases align to TRBD2. CDR3 length: 16 residues. Germline assignment: CDR1 MRHNA and CDR2 SNTAGT. Trimming removed 6 bases from V and 3 bases from J; junction bases left unmatched: 9. The CDR3 nucleotides read TGTGCCAGCAGCGCCTCAGCGGGGGGGCCAACAGATACGCAGTATTTT. This translates into CASSASAGGPTDTQYF.

Worth noting for this clone: Other DNA sequences from this sample encode an identical CDR3 as well. This rearrangement joins TRBV10-3 to TRBJ2-3; 8 bases align to TRBD2. The J segment lost 6 bases and the V segment lost 4 bases, leaving 3 bases of the junction unmatched. This CDR3 has 13 amino acids. Germline CDR1 and CDR2: ENHRY and SYGVKD. The CDR3 spells CAISAGGPDTQYF. The CDR3, as DNA: TGTGCCATCAGTGCGGGGGGGCCCGATACGCAGTATTTT.

The chain couples TRBV10-3 to TRBJ1-1; possibly TRBD1 for D (6 bases). Trimming shortened V by 9 bases and J by 8 bases, and 19 bases separated the two germline ends. The length of the CDR3 is 13 residues. Germline CDR1 is ENHRY and CDR2 is SYGVKD. The CDR3 protein is CAIRGGTREEAFF. CDR3 nucleotides: TGTGCCATTCGGGGCGGGACACGCGAAGAAGCTTTCTTT.

The CDR3 coding sequence is TGTGCCAGCACTTCTTTAGGCCTGGGGGGCACTGAAGCTTTCTTT. It specifies CASTSLGLGGTEAFF. The chain carries TRBV27 and TRBJ1-1, with D possibly TRBD1 on 5 matching bases. The V gene lost 7 bases and the J gene lost 4 bases, with 19 bases spanning the gap. Germline CDR1 reads MNHEY; CDR2 reads SMNVEV (reference sequence). The CDR3 spans 15 residues.

The chain has TRBV6-6 and TRBJ2-7; TRBD1 is a possible D gene (6 bases). Between the trimmed V and J ends, which lost 6 bases and 6 bases, there was a span of 12 bases. The CDR3 is 12 residues long. Germline V gene lookup returns CDR1 MNHNY and CDR2 SVGAGI (reference sequence). The CDR3 DNA follows: TGTGCCAGCAGCCTTACAGGGTTCGAGCAGTACTTC. Its translation: CASSLTGFEQYF.

The genes are TRBV4-3 and TRBJ2-7, with 9 bases lining up with TRBD1. Germline CDR1 and CDR2: LGHNA and YSLEER. The CDR3 extends over 16 amino acids. J was trimmed by 3 bases and V by 0 bases; bases with no gene match: 6. CDR3 in amino acids: CASSQEHGQGFYEQYF. The CDR3 DNA is TGCGCCAGCAGCCAAGAGCATGGACAGGGGTTCTACGAGCAGTACTTC.

The rearrangement links TRBV6-1 to TRBJ2-5; D unclear. The germline CDR1 and CDR2 sequences are MNHNS and SASEGT. The CDR3 consists of 15 residues. V was pared by 4 bases and J by 3 bases, with 15 bases between. CDR3 in amino acids: CASSVSRPQKETQYF. In DNA, the CDR3 is TGTGCCAGCAGTGTCTCGCGGCCGCAGAAAGAGACCCAGTACTTC.

The V and J genes are TRBV2 and TRBJ1-2; 8 bases match TRBD1. CDR3 size: 16 residues. Trimming took 5 bases from V and 6 from J; bases not matched to a gene: 14. Germline CDR1 and CDR2: SNHLY and FYNNEI. In DNA, the CDR3 is TGTGCCAGCAGTACCCGGGACAGCCGACAGGGGAATGGCTACACCTTC. This gives the protein CASSTRDSRQGNGYTF.

J is TRBJ1-4 and V is TRBV7-9; D unclear. CDR3 size: 14 residues. Germline V gene data show CDR1 as SEHNR and CDR2 as FQNEAQ (reference sequence). V lost 5 bases to trimming and J lost 4 bases, with 11 bases between them. The CDR3 spells CASSQTSNNEKLFF. The CDR3, as DNA: TGTGCCAGCAGCCAAACGTCGAATAATGAAAAACTGTTTTTT.

The genes are TRBV6-5 and TRBJ2-4, with D uncertain. CDR3 size: 15 residues. The ends were cut back, 6 bases at V and 1 base at J, with 13 bases in the middle. The germline V gene encodes CDR1 MNHEY and CDR2 SVGAGI. CDR3 DNA: TGTGCCAGCAGGCCCGCCTTTGGGGCCAAAAACATTCAGTACTTC. Translated: CASRPAFGAKNIQYF.

Concerning this clone itself: At the DNA level, this CDR3 is encoded by other sequences in the same sample as well. The rearrangement links TRBV7-6 to TRBJ2-2, with 10 bases identical to TRBD1. Germline assignment: CDR1 SGHVS and CDR2 FNYEAQ. Trimming took 3 bases from V and 3 from J; bases not matched to a gene: 4. The CDR3 extends over 16 amino acids. CDR3 DNA: TGTGCCAGCAGCTTGGGACAGGGGCCCTACACCGGGGAGCTGTTTTTT. Encoded protein: CASSLGQGPYTGELFF. Combining the CDR3 with reference TRBV7-6 and TRBJ2-2 gives the whole variable domain GAGVSQSPRYKVTKRGQDVALRCDPISGHVSLYWYRQALGQGPEFLTYFNYEAQQDKSGLPNDRFSAERPEGSISTLTIQRTEQRDSAMYRCASSLGQGPYTGELFFGEGSRLTVL.

The genes are TRBV30 and TRBJ1-4, with D possibly TRBD1 on 5 matching bases. Germline loops: CDR1 GTSNPN, CDR2 SVGIG (reference sequence). Deletions cut 3 bases from V and 7 bases from J, with 12 bases between. The CDR3 covers 13 residues. CDR3 DNA sequence: TGTGCCTGGAGAGTCCAGGGTCGTGAAAAACTGTTTTTT. This codes for CAWRVQGREKLFF.

This rearrangement joins TRBV7-9 to TRBJ2-5, with D perhaps matching TRBD2 (5 bases). From germline, CDR1 is SEHNR and CDR2 FQNEAQ (reference sequence). Trimming removed 5 bases from V and 0 bases from J, with 7 bases in between. This CDR3 has 13 amino acids. The CDR3, as DNA: TGTGCCAGCAGCCCCGGGAACCAAGAGACCCAGTACTTC. Amino acid sequence: CASSPGNQETQYF.

The rearrangement links TRBV7-2 to TRBJ2-4, with D uncertain. V was pared by 8 bases and J by 4 bases, with 15 bases between. The CDR3 has 14 residues. The germline CDR1 and CDR2 sequences are SGHTA and FQGNSA. CDR3 sequence (DNA): TGTGCCAGCGCTTTGATCGCCGGAAAAAACATTCAGTACTTC. The encoded protein is CASALIAGKNIQYF.

A word on this clone: This is likely a read error, given that the CDR3 carries no conserved phenylalanine or tryptophan at its end. The DNA is omitted, as the CDR3 cannot be located on it reliably, and the CDR3 follows TCRdb's listing. The chain combines TRBV5-1 with TRBJ2-7. Germline CDR1 reads SGHRS; CDR2 reads YFSETQ. A total of 10 residues make up the CDR3, ends included. The CDR3 here is CASSCRSNPS.